The clone carrying this T cell receptor beta chain was seen only a few times. Its antigen is unidentified. This sample was taken from a study of Tregs in tolerant kidney transplant recipients. Overall study context: Sorting of CD4+CD25+CD127- cells followed approximately three-day belatacept mixed lymphocyte reactions, sometimes with roughly 5-day graft donor restimulation.

Generated by immunoSEQ multiplex PCR, the TCRdb table keeps only in-frame clones and is missing some. The table lists approximately 44,000 clones, nearly 97% of them singletons. The receptor's source is a human donor in good health. The sample was Tregs from blood cultured with allogeneic cells.

CDR3 nucleotides: TGTGCCAGCAGCTACAGGTACCCCCAAGAGACCCAGTACTTC. This sequence encodes CASSYRYPQETQYF. This chain connects TRBV13 to TRBJ2-5, with D perhaps TRBD1 (5 bases). V lost 4 bases, J lost 1 base, and 10 bases lay in between. CDR3 length: 14 residues. Germline lookup yields CDR1 PRHDT and CDR2 FYEKMQ (reference sequence).